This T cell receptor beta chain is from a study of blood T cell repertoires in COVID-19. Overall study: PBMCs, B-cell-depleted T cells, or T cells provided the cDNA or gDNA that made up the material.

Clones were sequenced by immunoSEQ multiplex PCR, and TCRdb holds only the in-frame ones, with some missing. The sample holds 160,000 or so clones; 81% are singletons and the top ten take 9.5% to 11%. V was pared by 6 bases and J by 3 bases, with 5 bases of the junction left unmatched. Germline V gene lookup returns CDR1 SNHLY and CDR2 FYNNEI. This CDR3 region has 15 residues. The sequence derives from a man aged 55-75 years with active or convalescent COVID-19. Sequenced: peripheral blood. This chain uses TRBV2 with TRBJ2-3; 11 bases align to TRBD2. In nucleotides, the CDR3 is TGTGCCAGCAGCCCCCGGACTAGCGGGACAGATACGCAGTATTTT. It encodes CASSPRTSGTDTQYF.